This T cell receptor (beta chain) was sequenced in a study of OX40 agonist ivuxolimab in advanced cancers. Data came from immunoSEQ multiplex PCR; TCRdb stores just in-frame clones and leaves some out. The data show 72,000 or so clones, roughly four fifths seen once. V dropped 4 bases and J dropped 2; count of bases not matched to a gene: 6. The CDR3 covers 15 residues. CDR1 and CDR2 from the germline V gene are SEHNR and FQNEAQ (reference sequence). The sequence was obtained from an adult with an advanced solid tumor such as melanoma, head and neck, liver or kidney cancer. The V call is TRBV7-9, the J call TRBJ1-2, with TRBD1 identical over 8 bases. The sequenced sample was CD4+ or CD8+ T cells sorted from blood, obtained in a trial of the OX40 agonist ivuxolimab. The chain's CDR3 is CASSSQDRANYGYTF. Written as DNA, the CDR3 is TGTGCCAGCAGCTCCCAGGACAGGGCGAACTATGGCTACACCTTC.